The clone carrying this TCR beta chain occurred a few times. CDR1 is LGHDT, CDR2 YNNKEL, per germline (reference sequence). The CDR3 sequence is 15 residues long. V lost 3 bases, J lost 7 bases, and 13 bases lay in between. From the RT-PCR reads, TCRdb called clonotypes with MiXCR, one entry per CDR3 protein. The table shows approximately 170,000 distinct CDR3 sequences, with 24% occurring only once. The data are from a study of patients and donors after allogeneic stem cell transplantation. This clonotype originated in a human donor who was either an allogeneic HSCT recipient or a stem cell or donor lymphocyte infusion donor (not recorded which). It is not recorded whose cells these are; they may come from a transplant donor. Sequencing used blood, either unsorted or a sorted T cell fraction (not recorded which). This rearrangement joins TRBV3-1 to TRBJ1-6; a weak D match, TRBD1 (5 bases). The CDR3 is CASSHTGPENSPLHF. In DNA form, the CDR3 reads TGTGCCAGCAGCCATACGGGACCCGAAAATTCACCCCTCCACTTT.